The 18 T cell receptor beta chains listed next were all sequenced from one sample in a study of long-term antiretroviral therapy in people with HIV. Run at survey level, the immunoSEQ assay was version v3.0. TCRdb keeps only in-frame clones here, not all; method: immunoSEQ multiplex PCR. The profile shows tens of thousands of clones, around 85% of them singletons. Material: unsorted PBMCs, obtained 1.6 years after starting antiretroviral therapy. The receptors were sampled from a man aged 40-50 years with HIV.

This clone was detected once. This sample includes further DNA sequences coding for the same CDR3. The chain carries TRBV5-1 and TRBJ2-2; D is undetermined. The CDR3 has 16 residues. The V end lost 0 bases, the J end lost 1 base, and 10 bases lay between the germline ends. From germline, CDR1 is SGHRS and CDR2 YFSETQ. The CDR3, as DNA: TGCGCCAGCAGCTTGGAAAGGGCAGAGAACACCGGGGAGCTGTTTTTT. Translating gives CASSLERAENTGELFF.

The rearrangement joins TRBV15 to TRBJ2-3; 11 nucleotides line up with TRBD2. The CDR3 loop spans 16 amino acids. The ends lost 5 bases at V and 3 bases at J; junction bases unmatched: 7. The germline gives CDR1 LNHNV, CDR2 YYDKDF (reference sequence). CDR3 region: CATSPGVAGGTDTQYF. Here the CDR3 DNA reads TGTGCCACCAGCCCCGGGGTAGCGGGAGGGACAGATACGCAGTATTTT.

The chain carries TRBV9 and TRBJ1-2; perhaps TRBD1 as D (5 bases). Per the germline V gene, CDR1 is SGDLS and CDR2 is YYNGEE. V dropped 4 bases and J dropped 5 bases, with 18 bases sitting between them. CDR3 length: 15 amino acids. CDR3 sequence reads: CASSLDSRVGYGYTF. The CDR3 nucleotides read TGTGCCAGCAGCCTTGACAGTAGGGTAGGGTATGGCTACACCTTC. Based on the CDR3 plus reference TRBV9 and TRBJ1-2, the full variable domain is DSGVTQTPKHLITATGQRVTLRCSPRSGDLSVYWYQQSLDQGLQFLIQYYNGEERAKGNILERFSAQQFPDLHSELNLSSLELGDSALYFCASSLDSRVGYGYTFGSGTRLTVV.

V and J are TRBV6-4 and TRBJ2-2; tentatively, D is TRBD2 (5 bases). This CDR3 spans 21 amino acids. Trimming removed 0 bases at V and 1 base at J, with 24 bases between. Germline CDR1 and CDR2: MRHNA and SNTAGT. CDR3 region: CASSDSIFRGFHPKNTGELFF. The CDR3 nucleotides are TGTGCCAGCAGTGACTCGATCTTCAGAGGGTTTCATCCAAAGAACACCGGGGAGCTGTTTTTT.

The gene calls are TRBV5-1 and TRBJ2-7; weak D call: TRBD2 (5 bases). This CDR3 contains 14 residues. The germline V gene encodes CDR1 SGHRS and CDR2 YFSETQ. V lost 0 bases to trimming and J lost 3 bases, with 10 bases between them. CDR3 sequence reads: CASSLEDGLYEQYF. The CDR3 DNA reads TGCGCCAGCAGCTTGGAAGACGGACTCTACGAGCAGTACTTC.

This clone turned up a few times. The V call is TRBV15, the J call TRBJ1-2; D is possibly TRBD1 (5 bases). Per the germline V gene, CDR1 is LNHNV and CDR2 is YYDKDF (reference sequence). The CDR3 length is 17 residues. The V gene lost 0 bases and the J gene lost 0 bases, with 14 bases spanning the gap. CDR3 sequence reads: CATSRDYRQTSNYGYTF. Here the CDR3 DNA reads TGTGCCACCAGCAGAGATTACCGACAGACCTCTAACTATGGCTACACCTTC.

In this sample, this clone turned up a few times. The chain has TRBV25-1 and TRBJ2-7; TRBD2 aligns across 8 bases. With V trimmed by 5 bases and J by 2 bases, 5 bases remained unmatched. Germline CDR1 is MGHDK and CDR2 is SYGVNS. This CDR3 is 14 amino acids long. The CDR3 loop is CASSRAGGTYEQYF. CDR3 coding DNA: TGTGCCAGCAGTAGGGCGGGAGGCACCTACGAGCAGTACTTC.

The J gene is TRBJ1-5, the V gene TRBV19, with a weak D call TRBD1 (5 bases). Germline lookup yields CDR1 LNHDA and CDR2 SQIVND (reference sequence). V lost 5 bases and J lost 2, with 10 bases in between. CDR3 length: 14 residues. The CDR3 reads CASSPGGGNQPQHF. DNA for the CDR3: TGTGCCAGTAGTCCGGGGGGAGGCAATCAGCCCCAGCATTTT.

The rearrangement links TRBV19 to TRBJ2-4, with a tentative D call TRBD1 (5 bases). In germline, CDR1 is LNHDA, CDR2 SQIVND (reference sequence). The CDR3 loop spans 16 amino acids. V lost 1 base and J 0 bases, leaving 10 bases between the germline ends. The CDR3 sequence: CASSIVAGLAKNIQYF. CDR3 DNA sequence: TGTGCCAGTAGTATAGTAGCAGGGTTAGCCAAAAACATTCAGTACTTC.

The chain employs TRBV15 and TRBJ1-1; 7 bases match TRBD1. The CDR3 runs 15 residues. Looked up from germline, CDR1 is LNHNV and CDR2 is YYDKDF (reference sequence). V lost 3 bases, J lost 2 bases, and 6 bases stayed unmatched. The CDR3 sequence: CATSSPGQINTEAFF. The CDR3 DNA is TGTGCCACCAGCAGCCCGGGACAGATAAACACTGAAGCTTTCTTT.

J is TRBJ2-3 and V is TRBV9, with a tentative D call TRBD2 (6 bases). In germline, CDR1 is SGDLS, CDR2 YYNGEE. The V and J ends lost 4 bases and 2 bases respectively, with 17 bases between them. CDR3 size: 16 residues. The CDR3 DNA sequence: TGTGCCAGCAGCCTGGAAGGAGGGGCGGTCACAGATACGCAGTATTTT. It yields the protein CASSLEGGAVTDTQYF.

This chain links TRBV13 with TRBJ2-7; D ambiguous. Trimming pared 5 bases from V and 0 bases from J, leaving 11 bases between. CDR1 and CDR2 from the germline V gene are PRHDT and FYEKMQ (reference sequence). The CDR3 sequence is 14 residues long. The CDR3 nucleotides are TGTGCCAGCAGCCGGAAGATGGGCTCCTACGAGCAGTACTTC. It specifies CASSRKMGSYEQYF.

The V and J genes are TRBV10-3 and TRBJ2-1; 11 bases are shared with TRBD1. The CDR3 runs 19 residues. CDR1 is ENHRY and CDR2 is SYGVKD in the germline V gene. V lost 2 bases to trimming and J lost 0 bases; unmatched junction nucleotides: 9. In DNA form, the CDR3 reads TGTGCCATCAGTGAGGGACAGGGGGCGTCCCTAAACTCCTACAATGAGCAGTTCTTC. This codes for CAISEGQGASLNSYNEQFF.

The sample holds one count of this clone. The chain recombines TRBV5-1 with TRBJ2-3; D gene uncertain. Germline values: CDR1 SGHRS, CDR2 YFSETQ. The CDR3 spans 13 residues. Trimming removed 0 bases at V and 6 bases at J, with 8 bases between. In DNA, the CDR3 is TGCGCCAGCAGCTTGGACCGGTGGGATACGCAGTATTTT. Encoded protein: CASSLDRWDTQYF.

The chain uses TRBV11-2 and TRBJ1-3; a possible D gene is TRBD1 (6 bases). CDR3 length equals 15 residues. Trimming pared 5 bases from V and 4 bases from J, leaving 15 bases between. The germline gives CDR1 SGHAT, CDR2 FQNNGV. The CDR3 region is CASSPLGGAGNTIYF. The CDR3 region has the DNA TGTGCCAGCAGCCCCCTTGGGGGCGCGGGAAACACCATATATTTT. Full variable domain (remainder filled in from reference TRBV11-2 and TRBJ1-3): EAGVAQSPRYKIIEKRQSVAFWCNPISGHATLYWYQQILGQGPKLLIQFQNNGVVDDSQLPKDRFSAERLKGVDSTLKIQPAKLEDSAVYLCASSPLGGAGNTIYFGEGSWLTVV.

The chain combines TRBV20-1 with TRBJ2-1; D remains ambiguous. The CDR3 spans 11 residues. Per the germline V gene, CDR1 is DFQATT and CDR2 is SNEGSKA (reference sequence). Deletions cut 0 bases from V and 9 bases from J, with 6 bases between. CDR3 amino acids: CSARDLTEQFF. Written as DNA, the CDR3 is TGCAGTGCTAGAGACCTCACTGAGCAGTTCTTC.

This clone was counted a single time. The chain joins TRBV4-1 to TRBJ1-1; 8 bases match TRBD1. CDR1 and CDR2 from the germline V gene are MGHRA and YSYEKL. CDR3 length: 16 residues. Trimming at V came to 4 bases and at J to 3 bases, leaving 10 bases not matched to a gene. The CDR3 reads CASSPFPGQGYTEAFF. CDR3 DNA: TGCGCCAGCAGCCCTTTCCCAGGACAGGGTTACACTGAAGCTTTCTTT.

In its sample, this clone was seen once. In DNA, the CDR3 is TGTGCCAGCAGCTTAGCTTTCGGCGGGAGCGAGACCCAGTACTTC. Its protein is CASSLAFGGSETQYF. The rearrangement joins TRBV11-3 to TRBJ2-5, with 7 nucleotides matching TRBD2. The CDR3 covers 15 residues. V dropped 1 base and J dropped 5; count of bases not matched to a gene: 7. The germline CDR1 and CDR2 sequences are SGHNT and YENEEA.